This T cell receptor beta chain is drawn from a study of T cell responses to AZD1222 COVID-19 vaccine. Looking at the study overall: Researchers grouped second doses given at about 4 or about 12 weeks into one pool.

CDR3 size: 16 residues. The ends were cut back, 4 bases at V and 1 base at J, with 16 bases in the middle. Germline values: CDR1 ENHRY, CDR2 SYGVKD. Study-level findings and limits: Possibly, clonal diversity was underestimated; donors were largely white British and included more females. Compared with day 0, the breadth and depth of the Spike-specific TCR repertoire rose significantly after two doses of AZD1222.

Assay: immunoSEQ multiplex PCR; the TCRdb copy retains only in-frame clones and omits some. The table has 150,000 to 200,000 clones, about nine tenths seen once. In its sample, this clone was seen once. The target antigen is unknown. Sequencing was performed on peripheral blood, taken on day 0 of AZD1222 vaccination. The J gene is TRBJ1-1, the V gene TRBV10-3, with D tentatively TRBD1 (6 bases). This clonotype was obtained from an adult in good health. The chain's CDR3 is CAISGHLGGPNTEAFF. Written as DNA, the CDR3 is TGTGCCATCAGTGGTCATTTGGGGGGCCCGAACACTGAAGCTTTCTTT.